This passage covers 11 T cell receptor beta chains from one sample sequenced in a study of CD8 T cells in Susac syndrome. Roughly 0.45 to 1 ug RNA was reverse transcribed with random hexamers. TCRdb itself ran the immunoSEQ multiplex PCR reads through MiXCR, one entry per CDR3 protein. The repertoire holds 400,000 to 550,000 distinct CDR3 sequences, approximately 85% seen once, with 0.09% to 0.15% in the top ten. Sample: CD8+ T cells from PBMCs. These receptors originate from a human donor with multiple sclerosis.

This chain links TRBV9 with TRBJ2-1; unclear D gene. This CDR3 has 15 amino acids. V was shortened by 0 bases and J by 6 bases, with 13 bases between the two germline ends. CDR1 and CDR2 from the germline V gene are SGDLS and YYNGEE. CDR3 amino acids: CASSVEVQTLNEQFF. CDR3 coding DNA: TGTGCCAGCAGCGTAGAGGTACAGACTCTCAATGAGCAGTTCTTC.

This chain uses TRBV27 with TRBJ2-7, with D possibly TRBD2 on 5 matching bases. Looked up from germline, CDR1 is MNHEY and CDR2 is SMNVEV (reference sequence). V lost 3 bases and J 3 bases, leaving 9 bases between the germline ends. CDR3 length: 13 amino acids. DNA for the CDR3: TGTGCCAGCAGTTTTGGGAGTCACTACGAGCAGTACTTC. Translating gives CASSFGSHYEQYF.

The rearrangement uses TRBV12-3 or TRBV12-4 and TRBJ2-7; the D call may be TRBD1 or TRBD2 (5 bases each). This CDR3 region has 13 residues. The ends were cut back, 6 bases at V and 2 bases at J, with 11 bases in the middle. The DNA of the CDR3 is TGTGCCAGCAGCGGGACCTCCCCCTACGAGCAGTACTTC. Protein product: CASSGTSPYEQYF.

The rearrangement joins TRBV5-4 to TRBJ2-7; the D is unclear. Germline CDR1 and CDR2: SGHNT and YYREEE (reference sequence). V dropped 2 bases and J dropped 6 bases, with 9 bases sitting between them. The CDR3 totals 12 residues. CDR3 DNA sequence: TGTGCCAGCAGCTTCGGCAGCTTCGAGCAGTACTTC. As protein: CASSFGSFEQYF.

The gene calls are TRBV27 and TRBJ1-2; 8 bases match TRBD1. Germline CDR1 is MNHEY and CDR2 is SMNVEV (reference sequence). The CDR3 has 12 amino acids. The V and J ends lost 6 bases and 5 bases, in that order; junction bases with no gene match: 2. The CDR3 region has the DNA TGTGCCAGCAGCTGGACAGGGTATGGCTACACCTTC. Translated: CASSWTGYGYTF.

The chain has TRBV10-3 and TRBJ1-2; 9 nucleotides line up with TRBD1. This CDR3 is built from 13 residues. CDR1 is ENHRY, CDR2 SYGVKD, per germline. V shed 10 bases and J 3 bases; nucleotides not matched to a gene: 6. The CDR3 region has the DNA TGTGCCAGCTACAGGGGGCGACACTATGGCTACACCTTC. The encoded protein is CASYRGRHYGYTF.

V usage is TRBV9 and J usage is TRBJ2-1; possible D gene TRBD2, 5 bases. Germline lookup yields CDR1 SGDLS and CDR2 YYNGEE. The V end was cut by 3 bases, the J end by 7 bases, with 11 bases between. CDR3 size: 13 residues. In DNA form, the CDR3 reads TGTGCCAGCAGCGGAGGAGGCGCAAATGAGCAGTTCTTC. Its protein product is CASSGGGANEQFF.

This clonotype was found once. V gene TRBV3-1 combines with J gene TRBJ2-1, with no clear D. The CDR3 runs to 15 residues. Germline values: CDR1 LGHDT, CDR2 YNNKEL (reference sequence). The V end lost 4 bases, the J end lost 0 bases, and 10 bases lay between the germline ends. CDR3 nucleotides: TGTGCCAGCAGCCGGGTCTCAAGCTCCTACAATGAGCAGTTCTTC. Translated: CASSRVSSSYNEQFF.

V gene TRBV10-3 combines with J gene TRBJ2-3; D call uncertain. Trimming removed 0 bases at V and 4 bases at J, with 5 bases between. The CDR3 has 13 amino acids. Germline V lookup: CDR1 ENHRY, CDR2 SYGVKD. The CDR3 spells CAISESIPDTQYF. For the CDR3, the DNA is TGTGCCATCAGTGAGTCGATCCCAGATACGCAGTATTTT.

This clonotype was recorded only once. The chain joins TRBV27 to TRBJ2-5; D remains ambiguous. The germline V gene encodes CDR1 MNHEY and CDR2 SMNVEV (reference sequence). This CDR3 contains 12 residues. V gave up 3 bases and J gave up 6 bases, with 8 bases separating them. CDR3 nucleotides: TGTGCCAGCAGTTTTGATGGCAAGACCCAGTACTTC. It encodes CASSFDGKTQYF.

J is TRBJ2-7 and V is TRBV7-9; TRBD1 might be the D (6 bases). CDR3 size: 13 residues. Trimming shortened V by 7 bases and J by 5 bases, and 15 bases separated the two germline ends. The V gene's germline CDR1 is SEHNR and CDR2 FQNEAQ (reference sequence). In DNA form, the CDR3 reads TGTGCCAGCACCCCTACAGGGAGTCACGAGCAGTACTTC. The encoded protein is CASTPTGSHEQYF.